In its sample, the clone carrying this T cell receptor (beta chain) was seen a few times. TCRdb's table, derived via immunoSEQ multiplex PCR, lists solely in-frame clones and lacks some. The sample lists 600,000 to 750,000 clones, over 60% occurring once. Germline V gene lookup returns CDR1 SGHDN and CDR2 FVKESK. The CDR3 is made up of 15 amino acids. Trimming left V 0 bases short and J 0 bases short, with 7 bases between. The data were obtained in a study of shared clonotypes between healthy human individuals. The overall study: Used for every donor were three CD4 naive, three CD4 memory, two CD8 naive and one CD8 memory plate.

The V gene is TRBV14, the J gene TRBJ2-3, with D hard to call. The source material was memory CD4+ T cells sorted from blood. Described subset: CD45RA-negative fraction. The origin of this receptor is a woman younger than 45 in good health. CDR3 loop: CASSQDTASTDTQYF. DNA of the CDR3: TGTGCCAGCAGCCAAGATACGGCTAGCACAGATACGCAGTATTTT.